The 26 T cell receptor beta chains below come from one sample, sequenced in a study of cytomegalovirus exposure and HLA in healthy donors. The PCR used 60 Vbeta and 13 Jbeta primers. TCRdb's copy holds only in-frame clones and misses some; the assay was immunoSEQ multiplex PCR. The table has 150,000 to 200,000 clones, approximately 86% seen once. Sequences were obtained from PBMCs. Receptors were obtained from a woman between 18 and 29 years old in good health and CMV-seronegative.

V is TRBV28 and J is TRBJ1-5, with TRBD1 identical over 8 bases. This CDR3 has 15 residues. The trim removed 5 bases at V and 2 bases at J, leaving 5 bases unmatched. The germline V gene has CDR1 MDHEN and CDR2 SYDVKM. CDR3 sequence: CASSLEGQGNQPQHF. The CDR3 DNA sequence: TGTGCCAGCAGTCTGGAGGGACAGGGCAATCAGCCCCAGCATTTT.

V and J are TRBV9 and TRBJ2-1; 14 bases are a match to TRBD2. Germline CDR1 SGDLS, CDR2 YYNGEE. The ends lost 4 bases at V and 11 bases at J; junction bases unmatched: 5. This CDR3 is built from 14 residues. As DNA, the CDR3 is TGTGCCAGCAGCTCCGGGACTAGCGGGAGTAAGCAGTTCTTC. This gives the protein CASSSGTSGSKQFF.

In this sample, this clone turned up a few times. The chain links TRBV6-1 to TRBJ1-2; 8 nucleotides agree with TRBD1. V shed 0 bases, J shed 8 bases, and the junction held 8 bases outside the gene matches. CDR3 size: 15 residues. From germline, CDR1 is MNHNS and CDR2 SASEGT. The CDR3 sequence is CASSEADRVSGGYTF. In DNA, the CDR3 is TGTGCCAGCAGTGAAGCGGACAGGGTATCGGGCGGCTACACCTTC.

This chain joins TRBV7-9 and TRBJ1-1; D unclear. The CDR3 runs to 13 residues. Germline-derived CDR1 and CDR2 are SEHNR and FQNEAQ (reference sequence). Trimming removed 2 bases at V and 8 bases at J, with 12 bases between. The CDR3 bases are TGTGCCAGCAGCTTACAGGAAGAAACCGAAGCTTTCTTT. Translating gives CASSLQEETEAFF.

Only a few counts were recorded for this clone. This sequence joins TRBV10-3 and TRBJ1-1; tentative D call: TRBD1 (5 bases). CDR1 and CDR2 (germline): ENHRY, SYGVKD. This CDR3 contains 15 residues. Between the trimmed V and J ends, which lost 2 bases and 4 bases, there was a span of 14 bases. CDR3 amino acids: CAISEQGMGGTEAFF. The CDR3 DNA is TGTGCCATCAGTGAGCAGGGTATGGGTGGCACTGAAGCTTTCTTT.

The V gene is TRBV27, the J gene TRBJ2-5; 12 bases are a match to TRBD2. Germline trimming cut 6 bases from V and 8 bases from J; bases unmatched to any gene: 10. The CDR3 has 15 amino acids. Germline CDR1 MNHEY, CDR2 SMNVEV (reference sequence). CDR3 amino acids: CASSSTLAGGGTQYF. Here the CDR3 DNA reads TGTGCCAGCAGCTCTACGCTAGCGGGGGGGGGAACCCAGTACTTC.

CDR3 nucleotides: TGTGCCAGCAGTGAATCTCGTGGGGCGGCAGATACGCAGTATTTT. It encodes CASSESRGAADTQYF. The chain couples TRBV25-1 to TRBJ2-3; weak D call: TRBD1 (5 bases). The CDR3 sequence is 15 residues long. The germline CDR1 and CDR2 sequences are MGHDK and SYGVNS. The V end lost 1 base, the J end lost 4 bases, and 12 bases lay between the germline ends. Full variable domain (outside the CDR3, taken from reference TRBV25-1 and TRBJ2-3): EADIYQTPRYLVIGTGKKITLECSQTMGHDKMYWYQQDPGMELHLIHYSYGVNSTEKGDLSSESTVSRIRTEHFPLTLESARPSHTSQYLCASSESRGAADTQYFGPGTRLTVL.

J is TRBJ1-5 and V is TRBV28; TRBD1 is a possible D gene (6 bases). CDR3 length equals 16 residues. The germline V gene has CDR1 MDHEN and CDR2 SYDVKM. V shed 3 bases and J shed 5 bases, with 17 bases lying between them. CDR3 region: CASSFLTGFYDQPQHF. Here the CDR3 DNA reads TGTGCCAGCAGTTTCTTAACAGGGTTTTACGATCAGCCCCAGCATTTT.

Here the CDR3 reads CASSLFSSGGQGKTQYF. DNA for the CDR3: TGTGCCAGCAGCTTATTTTCGAGCGGGGGACAGGGGAAGACCCAGTACTTC. V gene TRBV11-2 combines with J gene TRBJ2-5, with TRBD1 matching 10 bases. V gave up 2 bases and J gave up 6 bases; unmatched junction bases: 12. CDR3 length equals 17 residues. The germline CDR1 and CDR2 sequences are SGHAT and FQNNGV.

J is TRBJ2-2 and V is TRBV30; TRBD2 aligns across 7 bases. The CDR3 covers 15 residues. Germline CDR1 is GTSNPN and CDR2 is SVGIG (reference sequence). V lost 4 bases to trimming and J lost 6 bases; unmatched junction nucleotides: 11. CDR3 coding DNA: TGTGCCTGGAAGGCGGGGGTTCTGGTCGCCGGGGAGCTGTTTTTT. Its protein is CAWKAGVLVAGELFF.

The chain couples TRBV29-1 to TRBJ2-1; TRBD2 might be the D (5 bases). V was clipped by 4 bases and J by 0 bases, with 10 bases between them. This CDR3 comprises 14 residues. CDR1 and CDR2 (germline): SQVTM, ANQGSEA. In nucleotides, the CDR3 is TGCAGCGTTGCGGGGTACTACTCCTACAATGAGCAGTTCTTC. Translated, it gives CSVAGYYSYNEQFF.

To note about this clone: A read error may produce the germline difference seen at one junction end. This chain joins TRBV7-7 and TRBJ2-1; no firm D call. Per germline, CDR1 SSHAT and CDR2 FNYEAQ (reference sequence). The CDR3 extends over 15 amino acids. The CDR3 bases are TGTGCTAGCAGCCGACTGGCCGGTAGTAACAATGAGCAGTTCTTC. Its protein product is CASSRLAGSNNEQFF.

This sequence joins TRBV30 and TRBJ1-2; D ambiguous. Germline CDR1 GTSNPN, CDR2 SVGIG (reference sequence). Trimming shortened V by 0 bases and J by 7 bases, and 6 bases separated the two germline ends. The CDR3 is made up of 11 amino acids. This chain's CDR3 is CAWSVGVGYTF. The CDR3 DNA reads TGTGCCTGGAGTGTAGGAGTTGGCTACACCTTC.

The CDR3 region is CASTQDGGQGAVQPQHF. In DNA, the CDR3 is TGTGCCAGCACCCAAGACGGGGGGCAGGGGGCAGTTCAGCCCCAGCATTTT. This chain links TRBV7-8 with TRBJ1-5; 8 bases agree with TRBD1. The J segment lost 6 bases and the V segment lost 7 bases, leaving 17 bases of the junction unmatched. The germline V gene has CDR1 SGHVS and CDR2 FQNEAQ. The CDR3 has 17 amino acids.

The rearrangement uses TRBV7-9 and TRBJ1-4; D is undetermined. CDR3 size: 13 residues. V lost 0 bases to trimming and J lost 5 bases, with 4 bases between them. Germline V gene lookup returns CDR1 SEHNR and CDR2 FQNEAQ (reference sequence). The CDR3 coding sequence is TGTGCCAGCAGCTTAGCCCCGAATGAAAAACTGTTTTTT. Translated, it gives CASSLAPNEKLFF.

The chain links TRBV7-8 to TRBJ1-4; 9 bases map to TRBD1. V shed 11 bases and J 7 bases; nucleotides not matched to a gene: 11. The CDR3 has 14 residues. Germline V gene sequence: CDR1 SGHVS, CDR2 FQNEAQ. Written as DNA, the CDR3 is TGTGCCGGGGGTGACAGGGGGAAGGGTGAAAAACTGTTTTTT. Its protein product is CAGGDRGKGEKLFF. The variable domain in full, completed from reference TRBV7-8 and TRBJ1-4, reads GAGVSQSPRYKVAKRGQDVALRCDPISGHVSLFWYQQALGQGPEFLTYFQNEAQLDKSGLPSDRFFAERPEGSVSTLKIQRTQQEDSAVYLCAGGDRGKGEKLFFGSGTQLSVL.

This CDR3 is CASSPATGFRPDTQYF. Written as DNA, the CDR3 is TGTGCCAGCTCACCAGCGACAGGGTTTCGCCCAGATACGCAGTATTTT. V is TRBV18 and J is TRBJ2-3, with 7 bases that match TRBD1. J lost 4 bases, V lost 2 bases, and 9 bases had no gene match. This CDR3 comprises 16 residues. CDR1 is KGHSH and CDR2 is LQKENI in the germline V gene. Drawing the rest from reference TRBV18 and TRBJ2-3, the complete variable domain is NAGVMQNPRHLVRRRGQEARLRCSPMKGHSHVYWYRQLPEEGLKFMVYLQKENIIDESGMPKERFSAEFPKEGPSILRIQQVVRGDSAAYFCASSPATGFRPDTQYFGPGTRLTVL.

This chain connects TRBV7-8 to TRBJ2-3; D may be TRBD2 (5 bases). This CDR3 comprises 13 residues. Trimming removed 5 bases from V and 5 bases from J, with 11 bases in between. The germline CDR1 and CDR2 sequences are SGHVS and FQNEAQ. The CDR3 nucleotides read TGTGCCAGCAGCGCCCGGGCGGGAGATACGCAGTATTTT. It is translated as CASSARAGDTQYF. The entire variable domain, with the rest obtained from reference TRBV7-8 and TRBJ2-3, is as follows: GAGVSQSPRYKVAKRGQDVALRCDPISGHVSLFWYQQALGQGPEFLTYFQNEAQLDKSGLPSDRFFAERPEGSVSTLKIQRTQQEDSAVYLCASSARAGDTQYFGPGTRLTVL.

The rearrangement joins TRBV2 to TRBJ2-2; possible D gene TRBD1, 5 bases. Looked up from germline, CDR1 is SNHLY and CDR2 is FYNNEI. Trimming took 6 bases from V and 4 from J, leaving 15 bases between them. This CDR3 spans 15 amino acids. CDR3 sequence reads: CASRRQTRSTGELFF. The CDR3 DNA is TGTGCCAGCAGAAGACAGACTCGAAGCACCGGGGAGCTGTTTTTT. Drawing the rest from reference TRBV2 and TRBJ2-2, the complete variable domain is EPEVTQTPSHQVTQMGQEVILRCVPISNHLYFYWYRQILGQKVEFLVSFYNNEISEKSEIFDDQFSVERPDGSNFTLKIRSTKLEDSAMYFCASRRQTRSTGELFFGEGSRLTVL.

The genes are TRBV6-5 and TRBJ2-7, with 10 bases lining up with TRBD1. V dropped 6 bases and J dropped 4; count of bases not matched to a gene: 6. CDR3 length equals 14 residues. Germline loops: CDR1 MNHEY, CDR2 SVGAGI. The CDR3 region is CASSPGQGRYEQYF. The CDR3 nucleotides read TGTGCCAGCAGCCCGGGACAGGGGCGGTACGAGCAGTACTTC.

V usage is TRBV29-1 and J usage is TRBJ2-5; D is undetermined. The DNA matches TRBJ2-7 better at its end, which makes the J call doubtful. Germline-derived CDR1 and CDR2 are SQVTM and ANQGSEA. This CDR3 region has 12 residues. This CDR3 is CSVAAGDYEQYF. The CDR3 bases are TGCAGCGTTGCTGCAGGAGACTACGAGCAGTACTTC.

This chain links TRBV27 with TRBJ1-2; TRBD1 might be the D (5 bases). Deletions cut 2 bases from V and 2 bases from J, with 12 bases between. From germline, CDR1 is MNHEY and CDR2 SMNVEV (reference sequence). The CDR3 length is 15 residues. CDR3 amino acids: CASSLLGQKNYGYTF. As DNA, the CDR3 is TGTGCCAGCAGTTTACTGGGGCAGAAAAACTATGGCTACACCTTC.

J is TRBJ2-3 and V is TRBV7-9; 10 bases are shared with TRBD1. Germline CDR1 is SEHNR and CDR2 is FQNEAQ (reference sequence). Trimming took 3 bases from V and 1 from J; bases not matched to a gene: 10. CDR3 length equals 18 residues. The CDR3 nucleotides are TGTGCCAGCAGCTTCCCCCCGGGGGACAGGGGAGGCACAGATACGCAGTATTTT. Translation gives CASSFPPGDRGGTDTQYF.

This clone was seen just once. The V gene is TRBV10-3, the J gene TRBJ2-3; TRBD1 is a possible D gene (6 bases). Trimming cost V 2 bases and J 4 bases, with 7 bases left between them. The CDR3 has 13 residues. CDR1 and CDR2 from the germline V gene are ENHRY and SYGVKD. CDR3 DNA: TGTGCCATCAGTGAGGAGGGGGCAGATACGCAGTATTTT. It specifies CAISEEGADTQYF.

The V and J genes are TRBV5-1 and TRBJ1-1, with D tentatively TRBD1 (5 bases). Germline V CDR1 and CDR2: SGHRS, YFSETQ. This CDR3 is 15 amino acids long. Trimming took 0 bases from V and 6 from J, leaving 15 bases between them. The CDR3 loop is CASSLVGRVSAEAFF. CDR3 bases: TGCGCCAGCAGCTTGGTAGGCAGGGTGAGCGCTGAAGCTTTCTTT.

The chain links TRBV5-1 to TRBJ2-2; 12 nucleotides align to TRBD2. Germline V gene lookup returns CDR1 SGHRS and CDR2 YFSETQ. The length of the CDR3 is 16 residues. J was trimmed by 2 bases and V by 6 bases; bases with no gene match: 5. This chain's CDR3 is CASTRTSGANTGELFF. CDR3 nucleotides: TGCGCCAGCACTCGGACTAGCGGGGCTAACACCGGGGAGCTGTTTTTT.